Below are 11 T cell receptor beta chains sequenced from a single sample in a study of T cells expressing NK-cell markers. TCRdb reprocessed the 5' RACE reads; each CDR3 protein has one entry and no DNA is given. The table lists tens of thousands of distinct CDR3 sequences. What was sequenced was blood T cells: a sorted CD56 or NKG2C T cell subset, CD4+ or CD8+ T cells, or bulk PBMC T cells (not recorded which). The origin of the receptors is a woman aged 18 to 75 in good health.

This chain's CDR3 is CASSLDMGSYGYTF. The chain links TRBV7-9 to TRBJ1-2. The CDR3 contains 14 residues. CDR1 and CDR2 from the germline V gene are SEHNR and FQNEAQ (reference sequence).

V gene TRBV7-6 combines with J gene TRBJ2-3; TCRdb selects TRBD2, and the lack of DNA leaves this call unchecked. The germline CDR1 and CDR2 sequences are SGHVS and FNYEAQ. The CDR3 loop spans 15 amino acids. The CDR3 spells CASSLTGRDTDTQYF.

The chain joins TRBV5-5 to TRBJ2-2; TCRdb designates TRBD2, a call that cannot be tested without DNA. Germline V gene data show CDR1 as SGHKS and CDR2 as YYEKEE (reference sequence). The CDR3 is made up of 17 amino acids. CDR3 region: CASSTTSGRPEVGELFF.

This sequence joins TRBV5-6 and TRBJ2-7; without DNA, the TCRdb call of TRBD1 cannot be checked. In germline, CDR1 is SGHDT, CDR2 YYEEEE. This CDR3 is built from 16 residues. The CDR3 protein is CASSWKTGTGFYEQYF.

The chain combines TRBV5-1 with TRBJ2-2; TCRdb's D gene call, TRBD1, goes unchecked for lack of DNA. Germline CDR1 and CDR2: SGHRS and YFSETQ. The CDR3 spans 16 residues. The CDR3: CASSLEGALNTGELFF. Full variable domain (outside the CDR3, taken from reference TRBV5-1 and TRBJ2-2): KAGVTQTPRYLIKTRGQQVTLSCSPISGHRSVSWYQQTPGQGLQFLFEYFSETQRNKGNFPGRFSGRQFSNSRSEMNVSTLELGDSALYLCASSLEGALNTGELFFGEGSRLTVL.

V and J are TRBV27 and TRBJ2-5; TCRdb's D gene call, TRBD1, goes unchecked for lack of DNA. The CDR3 runs to 16 residues. Germline lookup yields CDR1 MNHEY and CDR2 SMNVEV (reference sequence). This CDR3 is CASSKLRQDGQETQYF.

The chain is built from TRBV3-1 and TRBJ1-5; there is no DNA to check the TCRdb D call of TRBD1. There are 15 residues in the CDR3. Germline V gene data show CDR1 as LGHDT and CDR2 as YNNKEL (reference sequence). Here the CDR3 reads CASSESTGGNQPQHF.

This chain links TRBV2 with TRBJ2-7; TCRdb selects TRBD1, and the lack of DNA leaves this call unchecked. CDR1 SNHLY and CDR2 FYNNEI come from the germline V gene. This CDR3 contains 13 residues. Here the CDR3 reads CASSVGETSEQYF.

This chain joins TRBV7-9 and TRBJ2-1; TCRdb names TRBD2, which stays unverified in the absence of DNA. Germline lookup yields CDR1 SEHNR and CDR2 FQNEAQ (reference sequence). CDR3 size: 15 residues. The CDR3 reads CASTFSGSPANEQFF. Full variable domain (rest looked up from reference TRBV7-9 and TRBJ2-1): DTGVSQNPRHKITKRGQNVTFRCDPISEHNRLYWYRQTLGQGPEFLTYFQNEAQLEKSRLLSDRFSAERPKGSFSTLEIQRTEQGDSAMYLCASTFSGSPANEQFFGPGTRLTVL.

This sequence joins TRBV4-2 and TRBJ2-5; TCRdb designates TRBD2, a call that cannot be tested without DNA. The CDR3 has 17 amino acids. The germline V gene encodes CDR1 LGHNA and CDR2 YNFKEQ. The CDR3 here is CASSQEASGASQETQYF.

The chain recombines TRBV6-1 with TRBJ2-1; TCRdb reports TRBD1, a call that lacks DNA to check it against. The CDR3 contains 16 residues. Looked up from germline, CDR1 is MNHNS and CDR2 is SASEGT. This CDR3 is CASSHSGAGIYNEQFF.